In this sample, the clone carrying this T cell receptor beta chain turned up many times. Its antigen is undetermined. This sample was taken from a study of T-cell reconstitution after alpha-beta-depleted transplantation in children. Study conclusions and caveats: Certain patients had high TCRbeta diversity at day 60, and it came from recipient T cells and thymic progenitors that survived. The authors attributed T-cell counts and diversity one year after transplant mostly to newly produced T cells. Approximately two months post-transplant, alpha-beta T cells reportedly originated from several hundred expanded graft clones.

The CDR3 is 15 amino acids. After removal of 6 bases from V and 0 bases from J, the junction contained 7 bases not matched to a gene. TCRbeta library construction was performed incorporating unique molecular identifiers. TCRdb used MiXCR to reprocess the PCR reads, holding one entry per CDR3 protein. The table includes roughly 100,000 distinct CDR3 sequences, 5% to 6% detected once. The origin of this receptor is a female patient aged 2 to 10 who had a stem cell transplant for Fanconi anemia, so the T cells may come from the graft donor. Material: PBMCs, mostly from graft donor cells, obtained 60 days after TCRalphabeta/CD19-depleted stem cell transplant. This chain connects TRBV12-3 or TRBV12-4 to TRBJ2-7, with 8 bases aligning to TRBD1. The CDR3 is CASRHGQGTSYEQYF. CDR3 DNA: TGTGCCAGCAGGCATGGACAGGGTACCTCCTACGAGCAGTACTTC.